The 24 T cell receptor beta chains below all came from one sample that was sequenced in a study of T cell responses to AZD1222 COVID-19 vaccine (dated by TCRdb to 2020 to 2022). Library prep was done by the immunoSEQ multiplex PCR assay. Sourced from immuneACCESS, this table was stored by TCRdb with only in-frame sequences that have V and J called. A share of the clones is absent; for the studies checked, an unresolved V gene accounts for under half, and the remainder has no known explanation. The sample table holds fewer than 200,000 clones, of which about 90% were seen once. The top ten constitute approximately 2% of the sample. The time point label here, explained by the study, means: baseline before first vaccination. Source: peripheral blood, taken on day 0 of AZD1222 vaccination. The receptor source for this set is an adult in good health.

The chain uses TRBV5-4 and TRBJ1-2; D not resolved. CDR3 size: 15 residues. From germline, CDR1 is SGHNT and CDR2 YYREEE (reference sequence). With 0 bases removed from V and 8 bases from J, the gap between germline ends came to 17 bases. This chain's CDR3 is CASSLEGLFTDGYTF. DNA of the CDR3: TGTGCCAGCAGCTTGGAAGGGCTATTCACCGACGGCTACACCTTC.

In this sample, this clone turned up once. The V call is TRBV19, the J call TRBJ1-1; D gene unclear. CDR1 and CDR2 from the germline V gene are LNHDA and SQIVND (reference sequence). This CDR3 has 15 amino acids. V shed 6 bases and J shed 0 bases, with 14 bases lying between them. The CDR3 reads CASRSGDRLNTEAFF. The CDR3 DNA reads TGTGCCAGTAGATCCGGGGATCGGTTGAACACTGAAGCTTTCTTT.

The genes are TRBV5-4 and TRBJ1-2, with 8 bases fitting TRBD1. Trimming took 4 bases from V and 3 from J; bases not matched to a gene: 5. The CDR3 runs 14 residues. CDR1 is SGHNT, CDR2 YYREEE, per germline (reference sequence). The CDR3, as DNA: TGTGCCAGCAGCCCCCGGACAGGGTACTATGGCTACACCTTC. Translating it yields CASSPRTGYYGYTF.

This chain links TRBV6-2 or TRBV6-3 with TRBJ1-4, with TRBD1 as a possible D gene (6 bases). From germline, CDR1 is MNHEY and CDR2 SVGEGT. Trimming took off 6 bases at V and 10 bases at J, with 15 bases between the two ends. CDR3 size: 13 residues. CDR3 amino acids: CASSPVDRRKLFF. CDR3 nucleotides: TGTGCCAGCAGCCCCGTCGACAGGAGAAAACTGTTTTTT.

The chain carries TRBV2 and TRBJ2-1; 8 bases are shared with TRBD2. The CDR3 is made up of 15 amino acids. The ends lost 5 bases at V and 4 bases at J; junction bases unmatched: 7. Germline V CDR1 and CDR2: SNHLY, FYNNEI. The CDR3 nucleotides read TGTGCCAGCAGTACCGGGACTAGAATGTACAATGAGCAGTTCTTC. This gives the protein CASSTGTRMYNEQFF.

The V gene is TRBV7-2, the J gene TRBJ1-1, with D unresolved. The CDR3 spans 13 residues. Germline V gene sequence: CDR1 SGHTA, CDR2 FQGNSA. Trimming stripped 2 bases from V and 3 bases from J, with 7 bases between. The CDR3 region has the DNA TGTGCCAGCAGCTTAAACGTGCACACTGAAGCTTTCTTT. As protein: CASSLNVHTEAFF.

CDR3 protein: CASKRTVATGNTIYF. CDR3 DNA: TGTGCCAGCAAAAGAACAGTTGCAACTGGAAACACCATATATTTT. The gene calls are TRBV2 and TRBJ1-3, with unresolved D. Germline assignment: CDR1 SNHLY and CDR2 FYNNEI. V gave up 7 bases and J gave up 2 bases, with 15 bases separating them. There are 15 residues in the CDR3.

The gene calls are TRBV25-1 and TRBJ2-7; D may be TRBD1 (6 bases). In germline, CDR1 is MGHDK, CDR2 SYGVNS. V was trimmed by 10 bases and J by 3 bases, leaving 13 bases between them. The CDR3 totals 12 residues. CDR3 sequence reads: CATGEPFYEQYF. The CDR3 nucleotides are TGTGCCACAGGGGAGCCTTTCTACGAGCAGTACTTC.

J is TRBJ2-4 and V is TRBV9, with 15 bases that match TRBD2. The CDR3 length is 18 residues. CDR1 is SGDLS, CDR2 YYNGEE, per germline. Germline trimming cut 3 bases from V and 6 bases from J; bases unmatched to any gene: 10. The CDR3 DNA reads TGTGCCAGCAGCGCATCCGGGACTAGCGGGGGGCAGGGAAACATTCAGTACTTC. It codes for CASSASGTSGGQGNIQYF.

This rearrangement joins TRBV7-6 to TRBJ2-7, with no clear D. Germline-derived CDR1 and CDR2 are SGHVS and FNYEAQ. The CDR3 covers 15 residues. Trimming cost V 2 bases and J 0 bases, with 11 bases left between them. The CDR3 protein is CASSLKASPSYEQYF. In DNA, the CDR3 is TGTGCCAGCAGCTTAAAAGCGTCACCCTCCTACGAGCAGTACTTC.

The J gene is TRBJ2-1, the V gene TRBV27; TRBD2 agrees at 11 bases. The V gene's germline CDR1 is MNHEY and CDR2 SMNVEV (reference sequence). The J segment lost 10 bases and the V segment lost 5 bases, leaving 13 bases of the junction unmatched. The CDR3 consists of 16 residues. In DNA, the CDR3 is TGTGCCAGCAGTATAGGCCTTAGCGGGGGGGTTGTCGAGCAGTTCTTC. This codes for CASSIGLSGGVVEQFF.

This chain joins TRBV6-2 or TRBV6-3 and TRBJ2-7; 15 bases match TRBD2. The CDR3 loop spans 17 amino acids. From germline, CDR1 is MNHEY and CDR2 SVGEGT. V lost 5 bases and J lost 7; bases outside the gene matches: 12. The CDR3: CASSPPRTSGGAREQYF. CDR3 DNA sequence: TGTGCCAGCAGTCCCCCCCGGACTAGCGGGGGGGCCAGGGAGCAGTACTTC.

There are a few counts of this clone. This sequence joins TRBV9 and TRBJ2-1, with 7 positions matching TRBD2. CDR1 is SGDLS and CDR2 is YYNGEE in the germline V gene. The CDR3 runs to 14 residues. Losses at the gene ends were 4 bases for V and 8 bases for J; bases not matched to a gene: 9. The CDR3 spells CASSLAVRVDEQFF. Here the CDR3 DNA reads TGTGCCAGCAGCCTAGCGGTGAGAGTGGATGAGCAGTTCTTC. Filled out from reference TRBV9 and TRBJ2-1, the complete variable domain reads DSGVTQTPKHLITATGQRVTLRCSPRSGDLSVYWYQQSLDQGLQFLIQYYNGEERAKGNILERFSAQQFPDLHSELNLSSLELGDSALYFCASSLAVRVDEQFFGPGTRLTVL.

The chain employs TRBV5-4 and TRBJ2-3; D is unresolved. The V end was cut by 4 bases, the J end by 1 base, with 7 bases between. The CDR3 length is 13 residues. CDR1 and CDR2 from the germline V gene are SGHNT and YYREEE (reference sequence). The CDR3 sequence: CASSARGTDTQYF. The CDR3 DNA follows: TGTGCCAGCAGCGCCAGAGGCACAGATACGCAGTATTTT.

The V gene is TRBV2, the J gene TRBJ1-5; 7 bases agree with TRBD1. The trim removed 8 bases at V and 1 base at J, leaving 8 bases unmatched. The CDR3 consists of 15 residues. Germline V CDR1 and CDR2: SNHLY, FYNNEI. The CDR3 DNA follows: TGTGCCAGCCTCTTGGGGACAGTAAGCAATCAGCCCCAGCATTTT. It yields the protein CASLLGTVSNQPQHF.

This sequence joins TRBV9 and TRBJ2-6; 9 bases line up with TRBD1. CDR3 length: 17 residues. V was pared by 4 bases and J by 4 bases, with 9 bases of the junction left unmatched. In germline, CDR1 is SGDLS, CDR2 YYNGEE. This chain's CDR3 is CASSFAGTGYGANVLTF. The DNA of the CDR3 is TGTGCCAGCAGCTTCGCCGGGACAGGGTACGGGGCCAACGTCCTGACTTTC.

The genes are TRBV6-5 and TRBJ2-6; no firm D call. Germline V gene sequence: CDR1 MNHEY, CDR2 SVGAGI. The CDR3 totals 14 residues. V dropped 7 bases and J dropped 2 bases, with 9 bases sitting between them. CDR3 coding DNA: TGTGCCAGCAAGGGTTCGGCTGGGGCCAACGTCCTGACTTTC. Translation gives CASKGSAGANVLTF.

This clone appeared once. This chain uses TRBV7-2 with TRBJ1-1; D call uncertain. Germline CDR1 and CDR2: SGHTA and FQGNSA. The CDR3 length is 14 residues. Trimming took off 3 bases at V and 1 base at J, with 9 bases between the two ends. CDR3 sequence: CASSLGNQNTEAFF. The CDR3 DNA is TGTGCCAGCAGCTTGGGGAATCAGAACACTGAAGCTTTCTTT.

This clone appeared a single time. The J gene is TRBJ1-3, the V gene TRBV5-4; maybe TRBD1 (6 bases). Trimming took off 3 bases at V and 0 bases at J, with 16 bases between the two ends. The V gene's germline CDR1 is SGHNT and CDR2 YYREEE (reference sequence). This CDR3 is built from 17 residues. The CDR3 protein is CASSWTATWSSGNTIYF. In nucleotides, the CDR3 is TGTGCCAGCAGCTGGACAGCTACTTGGAGCTCTGGAAACACCATATATTTT.

The chain combines TRBV6-2 or TRBV6-3 with TRBJ2-7; possibly TRBD2 for D (6 bases). V was pared by 4 bases and J by 11 bases, with 12 bases between. The CDR3 is 11 amino acids. Per the germline V gene, CDR1 is MNHEY and CDR2 is SVGEGT. The CDR3 coding sequence is TGTGCCAGCAGTTCTCCGGGACTGGAGTACTTC. Its protein product is CASSSPGLEYF.

The chain couples TRBV5-1 to TRBJ2-7; D not resolved. Germline lookup yields CDR1 SGHRS and CDR2 YFSETQ. Trimming removed 5 bases from V and 0 bases from J, with 18 bases in between. There are 16 residues in the CDR3. CDR3 nucleotides: TGCGCCAGCAGTCTGGATCCGGGTACCTACTCCTACGAGCAGTACTTC. This translates into CASSLDPGTYSYEQYF.

The chain combines TRBV14 with TRBJ1-1; D unclear. V lost 0 bases to trimming and J lost 4 bases, with 9 bases between them. The germline V gene encodes CDR1 SGHDN and CDR2 FVKESK. The CDR3 length is 14 residues. CDR3 in DNA: TGTGCCAGCAGCCAAGATCTTATGGGCACTGAAGCTTTCTTT. This sequence encodes CASSQDLMGTEAFF.

DNA for the CDR3: TGTGCCAGCACCCCTCGGGGACAGGACTACGAGCAGTACTTC. It translates to CASTPRGQDYEQYF. J is TRBJ2-7 and V is TRBV28; 8 bases match TRBD1. The CDR3 contains 14 residues. Trimming at V came to 7 bases and at J to 3 bases, leaving 8 bases not matched to a gene. The V gene's germline CDR1 is MDHEN and CDR2 SYDVKM.

The CDR3 region is CASSSTSGNEQFF. The CDR3 nucleotides read TGCGCCAGCAGCTCGACTAGCGGAAATGAGCAGTTCTTC. The chain employs TRBV5-1 and TRBJ2-1; 9 nucleotides align to TRBD2. The V and J ends lost 3 bases and 7 bases, in that order; junction bases with no gene match: 2. The CDR3 runs to 13 residues. Germline assignment: CDR1 SGHRS and CDR2 YFSETQ.